This T cell receptor beta chain was sequenced for a study of CD8 T cells in ankylosing spondylitis. The study's findings and limits: Reportedly, significant enrichment of disease-linked clones occurred in matched ankylosing spondylitis synovial fluid. Earlier literature documents some of the motif variants in reactive arthritis synovial fluid and blood. Disease-associated clonotypes exhibited CD8+ identity and were relatively infrequent in peripheral blood.

Quantitative molecular-barcoded 5'-RACE generated the TCR beta libraries. One entry per CDR3 protein, called by TCRdb with MiXCR from the 5' RACE reads. The data hold about 260,000 distinct CDR3 sequences, with roughly a quarter observed a single time. The CDR3 is 12 residues long. Germline V gene lookup returns CDR1 DFQATT and CDR2 SNEGSKA (reference sequence). V was pared by 3 bases and J by 7 bases, with 13 bases between. There are many counts of this clonotype. Its target is not known. This sequence joins TRBV20-1 and TRBJ2-7, with D possibly TRBD2 on 5 matching bases. Material: blood, either unsorted or a sorted T cell fraction (not recorded which). The clonotype was recovered from a male donor with ankylosing spondylitis or in good health (not recorded which). The CDR3 nucleotides read TGCAGTGCTAGCCCGACTACCTGGGAGCAGTACTTC. This encodes CSASPTTWEQYF.